One sample yielded the 18 T cell receptor beta chains listed below, sequenced in a study of beta chain features in type 1 diabetes. The entirety of the isolated RNA underwent reverse transcription, so expressed TCRB transcripts were sequenced. Sequencing used immunoSEQ multiplex PCR; TCRdb keeps in-frame clones, though not all of them. The sample lists 240,000 or so clones, approximately 20% occurring once. Study-wide findings and caveats: TCRB CDR3s from Type 1 diabetes patients were moderately but significantly shorter in all four CD4+ subsets.

These receptors' targets are unknown. The source material was naive CD4+ T cells from blood. The receptors were sampled from a woman aged 40 to 50 with type 1 diabetes.

On this clone: Other DNA sequences within the sample encode an identical CDR3. The rearrangement uses TRBV20-1 and TRBJ1-1, with D unresolved. This CDR3 comprises 11 residues. CDR1 and CDR2 (germline): DFQATT, SNEGSKA (reference sequence). Trimming removed 5 bases from V and 3 bases from J, with 7 bases in between. The CDR3 DNA follows: TGCAGTGCTCGAGCTGACACTGAAGCTTTCTTT. Its protein product is CSARADTEAFF.

This clone was observed a handful of times. The chain employs TRBV4-3 and TRBJ2-5; 7 bases align to TRBD2. The CDR3 spans 16 residues. Unmatched junction bases numbered 7, after V lost 1 base and J lost 2 bases. Germline loops: CDR1 LGHNA, CDR2 YSLEER. For the CDR3, the DNA is TGCGCCAGCAGCCAAGGGTTCCTAGCGGTACAAGAGACCCAGTACTTC. Translation gives CASSQGFLAVQETQYF.

This sequence joins TRBV28 and TRBJ2-5; D is possibly TRBD2 (5 bases). The CDR3 extends over 14 amino acids. Trimming cost V 7 bases and J 0 bases, with 12 bases left between them. Looked up from germline, CDR1 is MDHEN and CDR2 is SYDVKM. The CDR3 coding sequence is TGTGCCAGCAACGGGAAGCGGTACCAAGAGACCCAGTACTTC. Amino acid sequence: CASNGKRYQETQYF.

The chain recombines TRBV29-1 with TRBJ1-2, with 11 bases fitting TRBD1. Germline CDR1 and CDR2: SQVTM and ANQGSEA. This CDR3 spans 16 amino acids. V lost 3 bases, J lost 5 bases, and 11 bases stayed unmatched. The CDR3, as DNA: TGCAGCGTTGACGGACAGGGGGCCAAGAGTGGGTATGGCTACACCTTC. This encodes CSVDGQGAKSGYGYTF.

This clone was seen a handful of times. The V and J genes are TRBV18 and TRBJ1-4, with 8 bases identical to TRBD1. The CDR3 runs 13 residues. Germline V CDR1 and CDR2: KGHSH, LQKENI. Trimming removed 8 bases from V and 5 bases from J; junction bases left unmatched: 4. CDR3 in DNA: TGTGCCAGCCGGGGACAGGAAAATGAAAAACTGTTTTTT. It codes for CASRGQENEKLFF.

In its sample, this clone was seen a few times. The CDR3, as DNA: TGTGCCAGCAGCAGATCCGGGACACAGAACACTGAAGCTTTCTTT. Protein: CASSRSGTQNTEAFF. The chain links TRBV7-9 to TRBJ1-1; possibly TRBD1 for D (6 bases). V dropped 5 bases and J dropped 1 base, with 14 bases sitting between them. The CDR3 length is 15 residues. Germline CDR1 is SEHNR and CDR2 is FQNEAQ (reference sequence).

The chain recombines TRBV28 with TRBJ2-1, with D possibly matching TRBD2 (6 bases). CDR3 length equals 14 residues. Germline assignment: CDR1 MDHEN and CDR2 SYDVKM. Trimming left V 6 bases short and J 7 bases short, with 16 bases between. The CDR3 DNA sequence: TGTGCCAGCAGCCAACCCTCAGGAGGGAATGAGCAGTTCTTC. Translation gives CASSQPSGGNEQFF. The whole variable domain, filled in from reference TRBV28 and TRBJ2-1, reads DVKVTQSSRYLVKRTGEKVFLECVQDMDHENMFWYRQDPGLGLRLIYFSYDVKMKEKGDIPEGYSVSREKKERFSLILESASTNQTSMYLCASSQPSGGNEQFFGPGTRLTVL.

This clone was recorded a few times. The chain employs TRBV30 and TRBJ1-2, with D unresolved. The germline V gene encodes CDR1 GTSNPN and CDR2 SVGIG (reference sequence). V was trimmed by 6 bases and J by 4 bases, leaving 12 bases between them. CDR3 length equals 12 residues. The DNA for the CDR3 is TGTGCCTGTGTCCCGAGGAGCTATGGCTACACCTTC. Protein product: CACVPRSYGYTF.

The chain recombines TRBV4-2 with TRBJ2-5; D not resolved. This CDR3 region has 15 residues. V was trimmed by 0 bases and J by 6 bases, leaving 14 bases between them. Germline V gene sequence: CDR1 LGHNA, CDR2 YNFKEQ. This CDR3 reads CASSQDRTAPKTQYF. CDR3 in DNA: TGTGCCAGCAGCCAAGATCGAACCGCGCCCAAGACCCAGTACTTC.

This clone occurred a few times. The chain couples TRBV27 to TRBJ2-1; 10 positions agree with TRBD2. Germline trimming cut 8 bases from V and 3 bases from J; bases unmatched to any gene: 7. The CDR3 covers 15 residues. Germline CDR1 and CDR2: MNHEY and SMNVEV (reference sequence). Here the CDR3 DNA reads TGTGCCAGCGCCGCCGGGACTAGCGACTACAATGAGCAGTTCTTC. Its protein is CASAAGTSDYNEQFF.

This clone was observed a handful of times. The chain uses TRBV7-2 and TRBJ2-7; TRBD1 matches 8 bases. After removal of 1 base from V and 4 bases from J, the junction contained 6 bases not matched to a gene. The CDR3 has 15 amino acids. The germline gives CDR1 SGHTA, CDR2 FQGNSA. For the CDR3, the DNA is TGTGCCAGCAGCTTAGGGCCAGGGGGCCGGTACGAGCAGTACTTC. Its protein product is CASSLGPGGRYEQYF.

The V call is TRBV25-1, the J call TRBJ2-7; 9 bases line up with TRBD1. This CDR3 comprises 14 residues. The V gene end was trimmed by 3 bases and the J gene end by 5 bases; junction bases not matched to a gene: 5. Per germline, CDR1 MGHDK and CDR2 SYGVNS. CDR3 nucleotides: TGTGCCAGCAGTGACCGGGACAGGGTCCACGAGCAGTACTTC. Translated: CASSDRDRVHEQYF.

This clone was picked up a small number of times. The V call is TRBV9, the J call TRBJ2-7; 9 bases are shared with TRBD2. This CDR3 has 15 amino acids. V shed 1 base and J 3 bases; nucleotides not matched to a gene: 5. Looked up from germline, CDR1 is SGDLS and CDR2 is YYNGEE. The CDR3 DNA reads TGTGCCAGCAGCGTAAGTAGCGGGAGCGTCTACGAGCAGTACTTC. Translating gives CASSVSSGSVYEQYF.

In this sample, this clone turned up a few times. This rearrangement joins TRBV5-6 to TRBJ1-5, with TRBD1 identical over 8 bases. CDR1 is SGHDT, CDR2 YYEEEE, per germline. CDR3 length: 13 amino acids. J lost 10 bases, V lost 4 bases, and 7 bases had no gene match. CDR3 in amino acids: CASSRDRTRPQHF. For the CDR3, the DNA is TGTGCCAGCAGCCGGGACAGGACAAGACCCCAGCATTTT.

This chain links TRBV5-6 with TRBJ1-6; 11 nucleotides line up with TRBD1. Germline lookup yields CDR1 SGHDT and CDR2 YYEEEE. The CDR3 has 14 amino acids. The junction had 3 bases not matched to a gene; V was cut back by 4 bases and J by 9 bases. CDR3 nucleotide sequence: TGTGCCAGCAGCCTCGGGACAGGGGGTTCACCCCTCCACTTT. It codes for CASSLGTGGSPLHF.

A few counts support this clone. This rearrangement joins TRBV5-4 to TRBJ2-7; no firm D call. The CDR3 contains 19 residues. Germline CDR1 reads SGHNT; CDR2 reads YYREEE (reference sequence). V lost 0 bases, J lost 2 bases, and 24 bases lay in between. This CDR3 is CASSLGVSRLALWAYEQYF. The CDR3 DNA is TGTGCCAGCAGCTTGGGAGTTAGCAGACTCGCATTATGGGCCTACGAGCAGTACTTC.

This clone has more than one count but fewer than ten. An end of the junction does not agree with germline; a read error may underlie this. The V call is TRBV7-7, the J call TRBJ2-5, with D perhaps matching TRBD1 (5 bases). Germline V gene data show CDR1 as SSHAT and CDR2 as FNYEAQ (reference sequence). The CDR3 runs to 15 residues. The CDR3 loop is CASSPQWTQEETQYF. The DNA for the CDR3 is TGTGCTAGCAGCCCGCAGTGGACACAAGAAGAGACCCAGTACTTC. Full variable domain (missing parts from reference TRBV7-7 and TRBJ2-5): GAGVSQSPRYKVTKRGQDVTLRCDPISSHATLYWYQQALGQGPEFLTYFNYEAQPDKSGLPSDRFSAERPEGSISTLTIQRTEQRDSAMYRCASSPQWTQEETQYFGPGTRLLVL.

This clone appeared a few times. The chain is built from TRBV25-1 and TRBJ2-1; possibly TRBD2 for D (6 bases). Germline loops: CDR1 MGHDK, CDR2 SYGVNS. The CDR3 totals 16 residues. V dropped 4 bases and J dropped 5 bases, with 18 bases sitting between them. CDR3 residues: CASSGGWGESHNEQFF. CDR3 sequence (DNA): TGTGCCAGCAGTGGGGGTTGGGGGGAGTCACACAATGAGCAGTTCTTC.